A selection of T cell receptor beta chains follows, all from one sample in a study of T-cell memory formation after mild COVID-19. MiXCR, applied by TCRdb to the 5' RACE reads, yields one record per CDR3 protein. The top ten clones hold 7% to 9% of a sample with fewer than 700,000 distinct CDR3 sequences, less than 25% of them seen once. The specimen sequenced was PBMCs or a T cell subset sorted from them (not recorded which). These receptors were collected from an adult woman who had mild COVID-19 (a few samples of this study predate the infection). Cell type and time point are not known. The CDR3 runs from the conserved cysteine through the conserved F or W. The D gene is left open where the match is weak. Expanded clones get a size class; other rows say once, few or many, or leave the size out.

TRBV25-1	-	TRBJ1-5	many	TGTGCCAGCAGTGAATCCTCGGACGGGATTCAGCCCCAGCATTTT	CASSESSDGIQPQHF
TRBV29-1	TRBD1	TRBJ1-2	-	TGCAGCGTTGAAGGTCGGACAGGGGCATATGGCTACACCTTC	CSVEGRTGAYGYTF
TRBV20-1	TRBD2	TRBJ2-1	-	TGCAGTGCTCTCCCGGGACTAGCGGGGGGGCCGGGTTACAATGAGCAGTTCTTC	CSALPGLAGGPGYNEQFF
TRBV20-1	TRBD1	TRBJ1-5	-	TGCAGTGCTAGGTTTCAGACAGGGCGAGAGGGACAGCCCCAGCATTTT	CSARFQTGREGQPQHF
TRBV4-1	-	TRBJ1-3	-	TGCGCCAGCAGCCATGTACAGAGTTCCTCTGGAAACACCATATATTTT	CASSHVQSSSGNTIYF
TRBV6-1	-	TRBJ1-2	-	TGTGCCAGCAGTGAACGAGATTTGGGAGCGAGTGGCTACACCTTC	CASSERDLGASGYTF
TRBV6-6	TRBD1	TRBJ1-5	few	TGTGCCACCGTACAGGGGGCAGGCAATCAGCCCCAGCATTTT	CATVQGAGNQPQHF
TRBV7-2	TRBD2	TRBJ2-1	-	TGTGCCAGCAGCTTAGGGGGACTAGCGGGAGCCAATGAGCAGTTCTTC	CASSLGGLAGANEQFF
TRBV5-1	TRBD1	TRBJ2-7	-	TGCGCCAGCAGCTTGCGGGACAGCCCCCCCTACGAGCAGTACTTC	CASSLRDSPPYEQYF
TRBV20-1	TRBD1	TRBJ1-1	-	TGCAGTGCTCCCAGGGGGCAGTCGAACACTGAAGCTTTCTTT	CSAPRGQSNTEAFF
TRBV5-1	-	TRBJ1-3	few	TGCGCCAGCAGCGATGTGGGTTCTGGAAACACCATATATTTT	CASSDVGSGNTIYF
TRBV9	-	TRBJ2-3	few	TGTGCCAGCAGCGTAGCCGACACAGCCGCTCATCCCGATACGCAGTATTTT	CASSVADTAAHPDTQYF
TRBV6-5	TRBD1	TRBJ2-5	few	TGTGCCAGCAGCCTCACGTCACAGGGGCGTCATAAGTACTTC	CASSLTSQGRHKYF
TRBV7-9	TRBD2	TRBJ2-1	few	TGTGCCAGCAGCGCAAGCGGGGACTCCTACAATGAGCAGTTCTTC	CASSASGDSYNEQFF
TRBV9	TRBD1	TRBJ1-2	few	TGTGCCAGCAGCGTAGAGGGACAGGGGTACTATGGCTACACCTTC	CASSVEGQGYYGYTF
TRBV12-3/TRBV12-4	TRBD1	TRBJ2-6	many	TGTGCCAGCAGTCAGGGGGCTGGGGCCAACGTCCTGACTTTC	CASSQGAGANVLTF
TRBV11-3	-	TRBJ2-5	-	TGTGCCAGCAGACGCGGGACTCAAGAGACCCAGTACTTC	CASRRGTQETQYF
TRBV20-1	TRBD1	TRBJ1-4	-	TGCAGTGCTAGAGTCCGACAGGGAAATGAAAAACTGTTTTTT	CSARVRQGNEKLFF
TRBV7-9	-	TRBJ2-7	-	TGTGCCAGCAGCCTTGATCCCGCCAGGGTTCTCTCCACCTACGAGCAGTACTTC	CASSLDPARVLSTYEQYF
TRBV3-1	-	TRBJ2-5	-	TGTGCCAGCAGCCAAGAGGACTCGACCCAGTACTTC	CASSQEDSTQYF
TRBV7-9	-	TRBJ1-6	-	TGTGCCAGCACCCCACCCGTGGATTCACCCCTCCACTTT	CASTPPVDSPLHF
TRBV4-3	TRBD1	TRBJ1-5	-	TGCGCCAGCAGCCAAGACCTCGGGACAGGGGAGGGCAATCAGCCCCAGCATTTT	CASSQDLGTGEGNQPQHF
TRBV5-1	-	TRBJ1-4	few	TGCGCCAGCAGCTTGGTGGGGGCGTGGGCAACTAATGAAAAACTGTTTTTT	CASSLVGAWATNEKLFF
TRBV4-3	TRBD2	TRBJ2-7	-	TGCGCCAGCAGCCAAGATCGGGGACTAGTTTCCGAGCAGTACTTC	CASSQDRGLVSEQYF
TRBV5-6	-	TRBJ1-2	-	TGTGCCAGCAGCCAAATATCGGACGTGAACTATGGCTACACCTTC	CASSQISDVNYGYTF